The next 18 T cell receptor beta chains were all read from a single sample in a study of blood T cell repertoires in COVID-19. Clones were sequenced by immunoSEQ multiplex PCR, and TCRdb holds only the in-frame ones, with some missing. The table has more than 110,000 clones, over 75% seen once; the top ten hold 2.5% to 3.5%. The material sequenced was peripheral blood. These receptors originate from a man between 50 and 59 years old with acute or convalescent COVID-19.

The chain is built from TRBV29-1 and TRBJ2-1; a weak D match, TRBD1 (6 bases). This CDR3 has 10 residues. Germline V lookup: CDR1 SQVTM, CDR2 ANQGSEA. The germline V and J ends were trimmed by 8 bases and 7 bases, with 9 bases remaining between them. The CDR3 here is CSTDRNEQFF. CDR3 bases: TGCAGCACTGACAGGAATGAGCAGTTCTTC.

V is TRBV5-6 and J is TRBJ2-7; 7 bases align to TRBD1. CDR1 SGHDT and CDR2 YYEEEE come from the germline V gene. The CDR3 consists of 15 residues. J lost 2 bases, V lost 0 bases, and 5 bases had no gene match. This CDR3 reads CASSLGLGQTYEQYF. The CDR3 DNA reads TGTGCCAGCAGCTTGGGATTGGGACAGACCTACGAGCAGTACTTC.

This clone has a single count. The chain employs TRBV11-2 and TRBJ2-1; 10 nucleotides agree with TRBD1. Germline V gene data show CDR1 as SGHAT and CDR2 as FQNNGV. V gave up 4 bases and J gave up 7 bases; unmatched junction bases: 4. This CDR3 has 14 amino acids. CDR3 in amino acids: CASSSRQGANEQFF. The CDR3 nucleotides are TGTGCCAGCAGCTCCCGACAGGGGGCGAATGAGCAGTTCTTC.

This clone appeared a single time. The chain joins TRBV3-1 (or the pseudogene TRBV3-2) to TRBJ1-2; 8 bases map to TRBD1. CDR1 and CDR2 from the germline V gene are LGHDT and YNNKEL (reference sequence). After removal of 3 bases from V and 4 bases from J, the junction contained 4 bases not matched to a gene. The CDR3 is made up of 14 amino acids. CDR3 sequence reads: CASSQIDRGYGYTF. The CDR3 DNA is TGTGCCAGCAGCCAGATAGACAGGGGCTATGGCTACACCTTC.

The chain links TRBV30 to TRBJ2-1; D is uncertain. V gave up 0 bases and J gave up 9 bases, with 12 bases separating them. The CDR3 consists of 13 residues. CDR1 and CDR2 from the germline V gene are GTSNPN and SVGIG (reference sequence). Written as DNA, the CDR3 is TGTGCCTGGAGTGTACTCAGGATAGGTGAGCAGTTCTTC. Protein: CAWSVLRIGEQFF.

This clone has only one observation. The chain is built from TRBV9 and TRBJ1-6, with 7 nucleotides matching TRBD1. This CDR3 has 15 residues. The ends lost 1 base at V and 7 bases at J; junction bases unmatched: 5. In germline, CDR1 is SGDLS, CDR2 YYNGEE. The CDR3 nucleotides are TGTGCCAGCAGCGTAATCGGACAGGCAAATTCACCCCTCCACTTT. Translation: CASSVIGQANSPLHF.

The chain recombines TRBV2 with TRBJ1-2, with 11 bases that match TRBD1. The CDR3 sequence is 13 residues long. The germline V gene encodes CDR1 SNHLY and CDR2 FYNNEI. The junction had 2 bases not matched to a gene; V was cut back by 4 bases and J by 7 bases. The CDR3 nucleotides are TGTGCCAGCAGTGTCGGGACAGGGGGTGGCTACACCTTC. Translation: CASSVGTGGGYTF.

In DNA form, the CDR3 reads TGTGCCAGCAGGTTTAGCGGGAGTGGGGAGCTGTTTTTT. Translation gives CASRFSGSGELFF. This chain connects TRBV11-2 to TRBJ2-2; 9 bases align to TRBD2. Germline trimming cut 6 bases from V and 8 bases from J; bases unmatched to any gene: 4. The CDR3 is made up of 13 amino acids. Looked up from germline, CDR1 is SGHAT and CDR2 is FQNNGV. The full variable domain, with the rest looked up from reference TRBV11-2 and TRBJ2-2, is EAGVAQSPRYKIIEKRQSVAFWCNPISGHATLYWYQQILGQGPKLLIQFQNNGVVDDSQLPKDRFSAERLKGVDSTLKIQPAKLEDSAVYLCASRFSGSGELFFGEGSRLTVL.

For the CDR3, the DNA is TGCGCCAGCAGCTTGGCCGAGGACAGGGGGTTTGGAAATCCCGAGCAGTACTTC. The encoded protein is CASSLAEDRGFGNPEQYF. This chain connects TRBV5-1 to TRBJ2-7; TRBD1 matches 10 bases. The V segment lost 0 bases and the J segment 6 bases; nucleotides outside the gene matches: 15. Per germline, CDR1 SGHRS and CDR2 YFSETQ. The CDR3 extends over 18 amino acids.

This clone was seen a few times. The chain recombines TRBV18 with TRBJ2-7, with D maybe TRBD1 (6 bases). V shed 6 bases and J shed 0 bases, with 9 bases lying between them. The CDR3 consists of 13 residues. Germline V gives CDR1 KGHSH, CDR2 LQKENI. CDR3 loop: CASSDSNSYEQYF. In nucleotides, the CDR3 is TGTGCCAGCTCGGACAGTAACTCCTACGAGCAGTACTTC.

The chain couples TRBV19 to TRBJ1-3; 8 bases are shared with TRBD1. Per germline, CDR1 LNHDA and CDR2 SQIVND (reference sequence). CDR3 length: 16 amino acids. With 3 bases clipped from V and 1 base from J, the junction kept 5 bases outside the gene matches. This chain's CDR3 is CASSMRDRFSGNTIYF. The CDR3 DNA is TGTGCCAGTAGTATGAGGGACAGGTTTTCTGGAAACACCATATATTTT. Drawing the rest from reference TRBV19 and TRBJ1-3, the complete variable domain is DGGITQSPKYLFRKEGQNVTLSCEQNLNHDAMYWYRQDPGQGLRLIYYSQIVNDFQKGDIAEGYSVSREKKESFPLTVTSAQKNPTAFYLCASSMRDRFSGNTIYFGEGSWLTVV.

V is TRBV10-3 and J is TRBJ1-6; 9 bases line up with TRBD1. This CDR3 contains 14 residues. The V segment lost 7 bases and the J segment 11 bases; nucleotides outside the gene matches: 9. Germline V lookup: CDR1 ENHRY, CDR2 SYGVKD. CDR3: CAITARDREAPLHF. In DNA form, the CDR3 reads TGTGCCATCACCGCTCGGGACAGGGAAGCACCCCTCCACTTT.

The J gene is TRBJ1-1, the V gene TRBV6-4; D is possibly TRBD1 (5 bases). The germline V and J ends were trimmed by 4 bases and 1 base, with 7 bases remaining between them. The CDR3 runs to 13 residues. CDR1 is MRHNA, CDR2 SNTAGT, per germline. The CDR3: CASSARANTEAFF. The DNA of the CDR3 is TGTGCCAGCAGTGCCAGGGCGAACACTGAAGCTTTCTTT.

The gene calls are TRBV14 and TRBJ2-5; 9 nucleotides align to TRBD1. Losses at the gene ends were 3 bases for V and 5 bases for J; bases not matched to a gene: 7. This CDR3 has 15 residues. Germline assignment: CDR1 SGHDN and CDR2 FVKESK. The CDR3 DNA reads TGTGCCAGCAGCCAGAACAGGGGGCACGGGGAGACCCAGTACTTC. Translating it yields CASSQNRGHGETQYF.

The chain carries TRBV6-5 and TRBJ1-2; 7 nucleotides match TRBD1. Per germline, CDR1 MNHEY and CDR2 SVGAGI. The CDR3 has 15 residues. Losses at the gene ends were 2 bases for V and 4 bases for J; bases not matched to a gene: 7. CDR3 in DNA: TGTGCCAGCAGTTACGGCCGACAGGGAGGCTATGGCTACACCTTC. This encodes CASSYGRQGGYGYTF.

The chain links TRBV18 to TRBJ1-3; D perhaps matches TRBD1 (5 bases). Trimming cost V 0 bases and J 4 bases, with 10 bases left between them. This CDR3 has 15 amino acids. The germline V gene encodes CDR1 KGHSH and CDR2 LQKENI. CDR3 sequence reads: CASSPPGYRGNTIYF. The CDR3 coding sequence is TGTGCCAGCTCACCACCGGGTTACAGGGGAAACACCATATATTTT.

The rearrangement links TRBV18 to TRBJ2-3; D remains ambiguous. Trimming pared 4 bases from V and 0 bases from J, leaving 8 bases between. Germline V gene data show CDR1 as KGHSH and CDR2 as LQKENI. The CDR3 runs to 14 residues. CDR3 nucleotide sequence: TGTGCCAGCTCACGAGCGACTAGCACAGATACGCAGTATTTT. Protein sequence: CASSRATSTDTQYF. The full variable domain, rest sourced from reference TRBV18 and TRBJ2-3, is NAGVMQNPRHLVRRRGQEARLRCSPMKGHSHVYWYRQLPEEGLKFMVYLQKENIIDESGMPKERFSAEFPKEGPSILRIQQVVRGDSAAYFCASSRATSTDTQYFGPGTRLTVL.

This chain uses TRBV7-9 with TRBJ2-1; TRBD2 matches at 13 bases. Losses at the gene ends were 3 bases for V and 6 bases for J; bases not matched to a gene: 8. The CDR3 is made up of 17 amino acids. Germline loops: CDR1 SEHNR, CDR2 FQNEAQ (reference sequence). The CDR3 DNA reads TGTGCCAGCAGCTTTGAGGGTACTAGCGGGAGGGCCAATGAGCAGTTCTTC. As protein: CASSFEGTSGRANEQFF. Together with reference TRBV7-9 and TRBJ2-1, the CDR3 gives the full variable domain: DTGVSQNPRHKITKRGQNVTFRCDPISEHNRLYWYRQTLGQGPEFLTYFQNEAQLEKSRLLSDRFSAERPKGSFSTLEIQRTEQGDSAMYLCASSFEGTSGRANEQFFGPGTRLTVL.